A single sample gave rise to the 8 T cell receptor beta chains below, sequenced in a study of T-cell memory formation after mild COVID-19. TCRdb itself ran the 5' RACE reads through MiXCR, one entry per CDR3 protein. This table has about 350,000 distinct CDR3 sequences, 13% to 15% appearing once. The sample consisted of PBMCs or a T cell subset sorted from them (not recorded which). Source of these receptors: a man between 18 and 29 years old who had mild COVID-19 (a few samples of this study predate the infection). Cell type and time point are not known.

This clonotype was seen many times. The rearrangement links TRBV5-1 to TRBJ2-2; D may be TRBD1 or TRBD2 (6 bases each). CDR1 is SGHRS and CDR2 is YFSETQ in the germline V gene. The CDR3 is 15 residues long. Trimming shortened V by 1 base and J by 4 bases, and 11 bases separated the two germline ends. The CDR3 here is CASSLSGEVTGELFF. CDR3 coding DNA: TGCGCCAGCAGCTTGTCAGGGGAGGTCACCGGGGAGCTGTTTTTT.

This clonotype was seen more than once but under ten times. The chain links TRBV6-2 or TRBV6-3 to TRBJ1-1, with 9 bases that match TRBD1. The CDR3 is made up of 14 amino acids. Losses at the gene ends were 5 bases for V and 3 bases for J; bases not matched to a gene: 4. CDR1 is MNHEY and CDR2 is SVGEGT in the germline V gene. CDR3: CASSVTGGHTEAFF. The CDR3 nucleotides are TGTGCCAGCAGTGTCACAGGGGGCCACACTGAAGCTTTCTTT.

This clonotype turned up a few times. The J gene is TRBJ2-1, the V gene TRBV28; D tentatively fits TRBD1 or TRBD2 (6 bases each). The V and J ends lost 6 bases and 7 bases respectively, with 22 bases between them. This CDR3 has 16 amino acids. The germline CDR1 and CDR2 sequences are MDHEN and SYDVKM. The CDR3 DNA reads TGTGCCAGCAGCCATCTAAGTGGCAGGGGAGGTAATGAGCAGTTCTTC. Its translation is CASSHLSGRGGNEQFF. Looking up the rest from reference TRBV28 and TRBJ2-1 gives the full variable domain: DVKVTQSSRYLVKRTGEKVFLECVQDMDHENMFWYRQDPGLGLRLIYFSYDVKMKEKGDIPEGYSVSREKKERFSLILESASTNQTSMYLCASSHLSGRGGNEQFFGPGTRLTVL.

The chain joins TRBV10-3 to TRBJ2-7; TRBD1 is a possible D gene (7 bases). With 4 bases removed from V and 5 bases from J, the gap between germline ends came to 12 bases. This CDR3 is built from 13 residues. The V gene's germline CDR1 is ENHRY and CDR2 SYGVKD. The CDR3 is CAISGGRGDEQYV. As DNA, the CDR3 is TGTGCCATCAGTGGGGGCAGGGGGGACGAGCAGTACGTC.

V gene TRBV6-5 combines with J gene TRBJ2-3; TRBD2 agrees at 16 bases. Germline CDR1 and CDR2: MNHEY and SVGAGI. The CDR3 has 18 residues. The V and J ends lost 1 base and 5 bases, in that order; junction bases with no gene match: 6. CDR3 sequence reads: CASSYFPGLAGGGDTQYF. The CDR3 DNA is TGTGCCAGCAGTTACTTTCCGGGACTAGCGGGGGGGGGAGATACGCAGTATTTT.

The chain links TRBV12-3 or TRBV12-4 to TRBJ1-2, with TRBD1 matching 8 bases. The ends lost 6 bases at V and 7 bases at J; junction bases unmatched: 13. The CDR3 consists of 15 residues. CDR3 amino acids: CASSLETGAKLGYTF. As DNA, the CDR3 is TGTGCCAGCAGCCTAGAGACAGGGGCGAAACTTGGCTACACCTTC.

This clonotype was seen many times. The chain links TRBV7-2 to TRBJ2-2; 8 nucleotides align to TRBD1. J lost 1 base, V lost 6 bases, and 4 bases had no gene match. The CDR3 loop spans 15 amino acids. Germline V lookup: CDR1 SGHTA, CDR2 FQGNSA. The CDR3 region has the DNA TGTGCCAGCAGGACCGGGACAGGGAACACCGGGGAGCTGTTTTTT. The encoded protein is CASRTGTGNTGELFF.

The rearrangement uses TRBV6-1 and TRBJ2-3; TRBD1 matches at 10 bases. V lost 4 bases to trimming and J lost 5 bases; unmatched junction nucleotides: 3. The CDR3 length is 14 residues. CDR1 is MNHNS, CDR2 SASEGT, per germline. This CDR3 reads CASSGWTGGDTQYF. The CDR3 coding sequence is TGTGCCAGCAGTGGGTGGACAGGGGGAGATACGCAGTATTTT.